This TCR beta chain is drawn from a study of blood T cell repertoires in COVID-19. Across the whole study: The samples span acute and convalescent COVID-19 from the United States, Italy and Spain. PBMCs, B-cell-depleted T cells, or T cells were the source of the cDNA or gDNA that made up the material.

In the authors' workflow: Reference gene primer amplification gave nucleated cell count estimates. Repertoires were generated with immunoSEQ multiplex PCR, while TCRdb's copy carries only in-frame clones and drops some. From that table come the V and J calls and clone size; the DNA was used to work out D and trimming. The sample has around 300,000 clones; 85% are singletons. The CDR3 runs to 13 residues. The germline V gene encodes CDR1 LGHNA and CDR2 YNFKEQ. V dropped 8 bases and J dropped 6; count of bases not matched to a gene: 6. This rearrangement joins TRBV4-2 to TRBJ1-5; 8 positions agree with TRBD1. The source material was peripheral blood. The source is a human donor in a cohort sampled during active COVID-19. Here the CDR3 reads CASAQGARQPQHF. CDR3 coding DNA: TGTGCCAGCGCCCAGGGGGCGCGTCAGCCCCAGCATTTT.